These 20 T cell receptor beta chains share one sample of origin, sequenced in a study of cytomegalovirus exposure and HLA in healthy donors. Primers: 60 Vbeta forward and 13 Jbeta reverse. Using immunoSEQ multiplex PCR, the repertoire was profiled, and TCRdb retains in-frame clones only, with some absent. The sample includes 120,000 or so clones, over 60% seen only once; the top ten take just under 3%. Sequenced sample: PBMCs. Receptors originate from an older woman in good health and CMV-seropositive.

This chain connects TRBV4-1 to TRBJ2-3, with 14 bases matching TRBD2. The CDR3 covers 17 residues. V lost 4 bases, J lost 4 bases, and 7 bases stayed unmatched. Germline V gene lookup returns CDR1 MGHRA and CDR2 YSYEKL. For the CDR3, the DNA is TGCGCCAGCAGCCTGGGGACTAGCGGGAGTATATCAGATACGCAGTATTTT. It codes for CASSLGTSGSISDTQYF.

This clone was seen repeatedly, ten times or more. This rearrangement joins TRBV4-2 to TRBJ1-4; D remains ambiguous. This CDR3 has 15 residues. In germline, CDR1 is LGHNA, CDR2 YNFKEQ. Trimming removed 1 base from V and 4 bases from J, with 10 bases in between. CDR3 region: CASSQVGRGNEKLFF. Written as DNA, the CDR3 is TGTGCCAGCAGCCAAGTGGGTCGGGGTAATGAAAAACTGTTTTTT.

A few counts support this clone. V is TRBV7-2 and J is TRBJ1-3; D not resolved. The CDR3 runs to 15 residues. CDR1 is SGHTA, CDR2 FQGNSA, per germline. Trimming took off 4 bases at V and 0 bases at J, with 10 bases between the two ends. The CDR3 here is CASSSGRSSGNTIYF. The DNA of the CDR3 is TGTGCCAGCAGCTCCGGGAGGTCCTCTGGAAACACCATATATTTT.

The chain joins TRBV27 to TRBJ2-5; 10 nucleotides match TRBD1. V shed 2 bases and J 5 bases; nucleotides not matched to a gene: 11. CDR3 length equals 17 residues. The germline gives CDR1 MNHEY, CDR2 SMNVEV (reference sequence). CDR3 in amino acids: CASSLGTGAFLGETQYF. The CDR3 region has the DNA TGTGCCAGCAGTTTAGGGACAGGGGCCTTCCTAGGGGAGACCCAGTACTTC.

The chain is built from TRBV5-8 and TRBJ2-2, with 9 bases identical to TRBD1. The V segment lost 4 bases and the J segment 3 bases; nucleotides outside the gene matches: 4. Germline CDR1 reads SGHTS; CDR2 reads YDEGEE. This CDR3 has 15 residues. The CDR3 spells CASSQQGADTGELFF. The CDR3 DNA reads TGTGCCAGCAGCCAACAGGGGGCGGACACCGGGGAGCTGTTTTTT.

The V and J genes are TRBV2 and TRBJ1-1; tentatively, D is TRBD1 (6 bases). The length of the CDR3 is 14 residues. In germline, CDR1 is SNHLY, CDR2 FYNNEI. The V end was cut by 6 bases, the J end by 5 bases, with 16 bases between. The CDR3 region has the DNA TGTGCCAGCAGGGTGGGCAGGGGTTGGACTGAAGCTTTCTTT. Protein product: CASRVGRGWTEAFF. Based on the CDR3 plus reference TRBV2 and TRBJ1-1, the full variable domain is EPEVTQTPSHQVTQMGQEVILRCVPISNHLYFYWYRQILGQKVEFLVSFYNNEISEKSEIFDDQFSVERPDGSNFTLKIRSTKLEDSAMYFCASRVGRGWTEAFFGQGTRLTVV.

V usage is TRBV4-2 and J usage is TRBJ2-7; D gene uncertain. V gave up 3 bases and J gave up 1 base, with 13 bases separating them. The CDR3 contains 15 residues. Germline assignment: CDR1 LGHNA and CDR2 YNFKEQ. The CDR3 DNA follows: TGTGCCAGCAGCCAGACAAGTTCCTATTCCTACGAGCAGTACTTC. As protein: CASSQTSSYSYEQYF.

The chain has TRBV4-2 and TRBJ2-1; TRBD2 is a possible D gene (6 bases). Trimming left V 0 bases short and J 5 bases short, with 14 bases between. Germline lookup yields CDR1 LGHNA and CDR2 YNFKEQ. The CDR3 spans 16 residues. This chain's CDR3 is CASSQDLIAADNEQFF. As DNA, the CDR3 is TGTGCCAGCAGCCAAGATCTGATAGCGGCTGACAATGAGCAGTTCTTC.

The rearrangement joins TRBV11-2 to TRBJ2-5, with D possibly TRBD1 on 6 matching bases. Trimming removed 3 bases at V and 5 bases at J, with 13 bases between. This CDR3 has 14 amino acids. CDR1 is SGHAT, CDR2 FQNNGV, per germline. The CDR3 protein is CASSLGTNRETQYF. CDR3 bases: TGTGCCAGCAGCTTGGGGACAAATCGGGAGACCCAGTACTTC.

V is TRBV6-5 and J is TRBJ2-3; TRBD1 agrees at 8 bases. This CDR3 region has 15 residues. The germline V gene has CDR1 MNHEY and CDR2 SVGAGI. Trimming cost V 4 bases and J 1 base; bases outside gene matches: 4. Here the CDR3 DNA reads TGTGCCAGCAGTTTCCAGGGGGCGGGCACAGATACGCAGTATTTT. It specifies CASSFQGAGTDTQYF.

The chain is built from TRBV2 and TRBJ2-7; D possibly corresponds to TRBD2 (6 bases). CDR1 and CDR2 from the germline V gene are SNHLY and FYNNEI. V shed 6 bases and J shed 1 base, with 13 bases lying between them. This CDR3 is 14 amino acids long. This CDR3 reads CASRVEGLSYEQYF. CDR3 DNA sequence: TGTGCCAGCAGGGTGGAGGGGCTATCCTACGAGCAGTACTTC.

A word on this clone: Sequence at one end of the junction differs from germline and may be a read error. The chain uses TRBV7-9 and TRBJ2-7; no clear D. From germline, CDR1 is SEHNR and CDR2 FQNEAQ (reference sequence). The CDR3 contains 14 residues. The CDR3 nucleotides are TGTTCCAGCAGCTCTCAAGAGGAGACCTACGAGCAGTACTTC. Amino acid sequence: CSSSSQEETYEQYF.

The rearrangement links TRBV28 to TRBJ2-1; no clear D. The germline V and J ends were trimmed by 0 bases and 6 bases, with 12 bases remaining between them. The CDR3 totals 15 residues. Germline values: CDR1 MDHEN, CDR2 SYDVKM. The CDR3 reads CASSLWPGSGNEQFF. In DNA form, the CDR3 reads TGTGCCAGCAGTTTATGGCCAGGTTCTGGCAATGAGCAGTTCTTC.

DNA for the CDR3: TGTGCCAGTAGTATTGCAGTGATCCAAGAGACCCAGTACTTC. It is translated as CASSIAVIQETQYF. This chain connects TRBV19 to TRBJ2-5; D is ambiguous. Germline lookup yields CDR1 LNHDA and CDR2 SQIVND (reference sequence). This CDR3 comprises 14 residues. The V end was cut by 3 bases, the J end by 1 base, with 9 bases between.

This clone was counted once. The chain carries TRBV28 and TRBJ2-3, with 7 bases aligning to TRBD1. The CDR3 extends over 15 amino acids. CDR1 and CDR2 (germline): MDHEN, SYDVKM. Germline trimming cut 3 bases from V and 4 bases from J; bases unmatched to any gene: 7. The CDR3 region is CASSFLRGRADTQYF. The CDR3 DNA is TGTGCCAGCAGTTTCTTGAGGGGGCGTGCAGATACGCAGTATTTT.

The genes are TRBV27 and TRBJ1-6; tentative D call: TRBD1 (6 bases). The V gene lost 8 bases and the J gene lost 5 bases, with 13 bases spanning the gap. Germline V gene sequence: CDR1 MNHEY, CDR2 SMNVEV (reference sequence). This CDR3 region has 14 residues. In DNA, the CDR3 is TGTGCCAGCGGACAGCCAAGAAATAATTCACCCCTCCACTTT. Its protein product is CASGQPRNNSPLHF.

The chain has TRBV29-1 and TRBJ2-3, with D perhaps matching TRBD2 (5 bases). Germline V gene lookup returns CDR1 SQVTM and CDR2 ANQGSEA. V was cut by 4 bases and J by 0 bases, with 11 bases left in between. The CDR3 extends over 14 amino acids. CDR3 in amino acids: CSVVRVTSTDTQYF. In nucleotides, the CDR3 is TGCAGCGTTGTGAGGGTTACTAGCACAGATACGCAGTATTTT.

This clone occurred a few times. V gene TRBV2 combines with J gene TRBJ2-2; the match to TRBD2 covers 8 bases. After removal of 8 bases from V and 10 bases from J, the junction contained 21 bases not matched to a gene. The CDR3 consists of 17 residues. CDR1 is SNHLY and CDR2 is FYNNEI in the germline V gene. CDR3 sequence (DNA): TGTGCCAGCCGGCCTAGGAGTGCGGGAGGCGCTCGGGAGGAGCTGTTTTTT. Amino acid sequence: CASRPRSAGGAREELFF.

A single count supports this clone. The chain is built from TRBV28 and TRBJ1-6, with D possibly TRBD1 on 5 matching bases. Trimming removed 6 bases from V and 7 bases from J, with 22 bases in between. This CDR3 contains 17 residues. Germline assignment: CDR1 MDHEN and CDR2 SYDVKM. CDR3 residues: CASSGGEFGIGNSPLHF. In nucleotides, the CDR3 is TGTGCCAGCAGCGGGGGGGAGTTTGGGATCGGAAATTCACCCCTCCACTTT. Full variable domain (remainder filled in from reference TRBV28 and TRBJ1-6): DVKVTQSSRYLVKRTGEKVFLECVQDMDHENMFWYRQDPGLGLRLIYFSYDVKMKEKGDIPEGYSVSREKKERFSLILESASTNQTSMYLCASSGGEFGIGNSPLHFGNGTRLTVT.

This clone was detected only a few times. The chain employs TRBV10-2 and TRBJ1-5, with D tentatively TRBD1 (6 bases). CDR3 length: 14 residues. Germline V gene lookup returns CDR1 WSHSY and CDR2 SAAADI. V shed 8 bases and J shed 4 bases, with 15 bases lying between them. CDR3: CASQSGTKNQPQHF. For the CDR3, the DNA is TGCGCCAGCCAATCGGGGACAAAAAATCAGCCCCAGCATTTT.